These T cell receptor beta chains were read from a single sample in a study of cytomegalovirus exposure and HLA in healthy donors. Clones were sequenced by immunoSEQ multiplex PCR, and TCRdb holds only the in-frame ones, with some missing. The sample lists fewer than 200,000 clones, roughly 79% occurring once. Material: PBMCs. The origin of the receptors is a male donor in good health and CMV-seropositive. Each CDR3 is given with its conserved first and last residue. A D gene is named only where the DNA matches it firmly. Where a row states a size, it is once, few, many or the class of an expanded clone; other rows omit it.

V	J	D	size	CDR3	DNA
TRBV6-5	TRBJ2-7	TRBD1	few	CASNRGTGFDEQYF	TGTGCCAGCAATAGGGGGACAGGGTTCGACGAGCAGTACTTC
TRBV10-3	TRBJ2-7	TRBD2	.	CAISRPGGGDEQYF	TGTGCCATCAGCCGCCCGGGGGGTGGGGACGAGCAGTACTTC
TRBV7-9	TRBJ2-3	.	.	CASRLSTDTQYF	TGTGCCAGCCGCCTAAGCACAGATACGCAGTATTTT
TRBV9	TRBJ1-2	TRBD1	.	CASSPTGGNGYTF	TGTGCCAGCAGCCCGACAGGGGGCAATGGCTACACCTTC
TRBV5-4	TRBJ1-4	TRBD1	.	CASSFQGVGEKLFF	TGTGCCAGCAGCTTCCAGGGGGTAGGCGAAAAACTGTTTTTT
TRBV6-6	TRBJ1-1	TRBD1	.	CASSPGTGGAFF	TGTGCCAGCAGTCCGGGAACAGGGGGGGCTTTCTTT
TRBV6-5	TRBJ1-5	TRBD1	.	CASSNDRADQPQHF	TGTGCCAGCAGCAACGACAGGGCAGATCAGCCCCAGCATTTT
TRBV6-5	TRBJ1-4	.	.	CAGSTSWGGEKLFF	TGTGCCGGGTCGACGAGTTGGGGAGGGGAAAAACTGTTTTTT
TRBV7-2	TRBJ1-4	.	.	CASSLTRRSNEKLFF	TGTGCCAGCAGCTTAACTCGGCGGTCTAATGAAAAACTGTTTTTT
TRBV4-1	TRBJ2-5	TRBD2	.	CASSRGDPSGGLETQYF	TGCGCCAGCAGCCGCGGAGACCCTAGCGGGGGTTTGGAGACCCAGTACTTC
TRBV19	TRBJ2-2	.	.	CAIRRGTGELFF	TGTGCCATTCGGAGGGGAACCGGGGAGCTGTTTTTT
TRBV6-5	TRBJ1-5	TRBD1	few	CASRKDRGGNQPQHF	TGTGCCAGCAGAAAGGACAGGGGAGGGAACCAGCCCCAGCATTTT
TRBV2	TRBJ2-7	.	.	CASSEVTGSGEQYF	TGTGCCAGCAGTGAAGTGACTGGATCGGGCGAGCAGTACTTC
TRBV5-6	TRBJ1-5	.	.	CASSLQGNQPQHF	TGTGCCAGCAGCTTGCAGGGAAATCAGCCCCAGCATTTT
TRBV27	TRBJ1-5	.	.	CASPPCSNQPQHF	TGTGCCAGCCCTCCGTGTAGCAATCAGCCCCAGCATTTT
TRBV4-3	TRBJ2-7	.	.	CASSQDQAGYEQYF	TGCGCCAGCAGCCAAGATCAGGCCGGCTACGAGCAGTACTTC
TRBV6-5	TRBJ1-6	TRBD1	.	CASSISDRGNSPLHF	TGTGCCAGCAGTATTTCCGACAGGGGTAATTCACCCCTCCACTTT
TRBV5-1	TRBJ2-7	TRBD2	.	CASSTAERGPYEQYF	TGCGCCAGCAGCACCGCTGAGCGGGGGCCCTACGAGCAGTACTTC
TRBV7-9	TRBJ1-1	.	.	CASSLHSGENTEAFF	TGTGCCAGCAGCTTACACAGCGGGGAGAACACTGAAGCTTTCTTT
TRBV30	TRBJ2-7	TRBD2	.	CAWLKVPGASGGYEQYF	TGTGCCTGGCTCAAAGTACCCGGGGCTAGCGGGGGCTACGAGCAGTACTTC
TRBV5-8	TRBJ1-2	TRBD1	.	CASNPGTGNANYGYTF	TGTGCCAGCAATCCCGGGACAGGGAACGCTAACTATGGCTACACCTTC
TRBV6-5	TRBJ2-2	.	.	CASREDTGELFF	TGTGCCAGCAGAGAGGACACCGGGGAGCTGTTTTTT
TRBV5-1	TRBJ1-2	TRBD1	.	CASTGGQSDGYTF	TGCGCCAGTACAGGGGGACAATCGGATGGCTACACCTTC
TRBV7-9	TRBJ1-2	.	.	CASSPQGRDYGYTF	TGTGCCAGCAGCCCCCAGGGGCGTGACTATGGCTACACCTTC
TRBV7-7	TRBJ2-1	TRBD2	.	CASSLAGGLYNEQFF	TGTGCTAGCAGCTTAGCGGGGGGTCTCTACAATGAGCAGTTCTTC
TRBV10-2	TRBJ2-7	.	.	CASNKGRESGSYEQYF	TGCGCCAGCAATAAGGGACGGGAGTCAGGGTCCTACGAGCAGTACTTC
TRBV29-1	TRBJ2-5	TRBD2	.	CSVDRGGQETQYF	TGCAGCGTTGATCGGGGGGGGCAAGAGACCCAGTACTTC
TRBV5-1	TRBJ2-7	TRBD1	.	CASSQTGGPYEQYF	TGCGCCAGCAGCCAGACAGGGGGACCCTACGAGCAGTACTTC
TRBV9	TRBJ2-3	.	.	CASSVGGYNRDTQYF	TGTGCCAGCAGCGTAGGAGGGTACAATCGGGATACGCAGTATTTT
TRBV6-1	TRBJ1-5	TRBD1	once	CASRTPRDRAQPQHF	TGTGCCAGCAGGACCCCCCGGGACAGGGCACAGCCCCAGCATTTT
TRBV5-6	TRBJ2-5	.	.	CASSKRGNAFQETQYF	TGTGCCAGCAGCAAGAGGGGGAATGCTTTCCAAGAGACCCAGTACTTC
TRBV6-6	TRBJ2-2	.	.	CASSYPGFGPTGELFF	TGTGCCAGCAGTTACCCAGGGTTCGGACCCACCGGGGAGCTGTTTTTT
TRBV5-1	TRBJ2-7	.	.	CASSLALASYEQYF	TGCGCCAGCAGCTTGGCTCTAGCTTCCTACGAGCAGTACTTC
TRBV7-3	TRBJ2-3	TRBD2	.	CASSFAGGSTDTQYF	TGTGCCAGCAGCTTTGCGGGGGGAAGCACAGATACGCAGTATTTT
TRBV18	TRBJ2-2	.	few	CASSPGRLANTGELFF	TGTGCCAGCTCACCAGGGCGACTAGCGAACACCGGGGAGCTGTTTTTT
TRBV7-8	TRBJ2-2	.	.	CASRAGLTDTGELFF	TGTGCCAGCAGAGCGGGCCTCACGGACACCGGGGAGCTGTTTTTT
TRBV5-6	TRBJ2-1	.	.	CASSLGESGREFF	TGTGCCAGCAGCTTGGGGGAGAGCGGGCGAGAGTTCTTC
TRBV5-1	TRBJ1-5	.	.	CASSGGGDQPQHF	TGCGCCAGCAGCGGGGGGGGAGATCAGCCCCAGCATTTT
TRBV4-1	TRBJ1-4	.	.	CASSQDPYREGLEKLFF	TGCGCCAGCAGCCAAGATCCCTACAGGGAGGGTCTTGAAAAACTGTTTTTT
TRBV5-4	TRBJ1-2	TRBD1	once	CASSSDRGRWGYTF	TGTGCCAGCAGTTCGGACAGGGGCCGTTGGGGCTACACCTTC
TRBV9	TRBJ1-3	.	.	CASSAQGNTIYF	TGTGCCAGCAGCGCCCAGGGAAACACCATATATTTT
TRBV2	TRBJ1-2	TRBD1	.	CASSEAEGALGYTF	TGTGCCAGCAGTGAAGCCGAGGGGGCGCTTGGCTACACCTTC
TRBV2	TRBJ1-2	.	.	CASSEGPYDDYGYTF	TGTGCCAGCAGTGAGGGGCCCTATGATGACTATGGCTACACCTTC
TRBV7-6	TRBJ1-2	.	.	CASSPDGVGSYGYTF	TGTGCCAGCAGCCCGGACGGCGTAGGGAGCTATGGCTACACCTTC
TRBV2	TRBJ1-1	.	.	CASELNTEAFF	TGTGCCAGCGAGCTGAACACTGAAGCTTTCTTT
TRBV4-1	TRBJ1-6	.	few	CASSQPGNNSPLHF	TGCGCCAGCAGCCAACCCGGGAATAATTCACCCCTCCACTTT
TRBV19	TRBJ1-1	.	.	CASRGIYGRADVNTEAFF	TGTGCCAGTAGGGGGATATACGGCAGGGCAGATGTGAACACTGAAGCTTTCTTT
TRBV27	TRBJ2-2	.	.	CASSLFGSTGELFF	TGTGCCAGCAGTTTATTTGGGAGCACCGGGGAGCTGTTTTTT
TRBV7-2	TRBJ2-7	TRBD1	.	CASSILGQGGDEQYF	TGTGCCAGCAGCATCCTGGGACAGGGGGGAGACGAGCAGTACTTC
TRBV4-3	TRBJ1-4	.	few	CASSQLGHSNEKLFF	TGCGCCAGCAGCCAACTCGGACACTCTAATGAAAAACTGTTTTTT
TRBV30	TRBJ2-7	TRBD2	few	CAWTGGTSYEQYF	TGTGCCTGGACGGGGGGGACGTCCTACGAGCAGTACTTC
TRBV5-1	TRBJ1-4	TRBD1	.	CASSYTGAVTNEKLFF	TGCGCCAGCAGCTATACAGGGGCCGTAACTAATGAAAAACTGTTTTTT
TRBV6-6	TRBJ1-2	TRBD1	few	CASSSSRDRALGYTF	TGTGCCAGCAGTTCGTCCCGGGACAGGGCCCTAGGCTACACCTTC